This is a list of T cell receptor beta chains from one sample in a study of cytomegalovirus exposure and HLA in healthy donors. TCRdb's copy holds only in-frame clones and misses some; the assay was immunoSEQ multiplex PCR. Of 65,000 to 100,000 clones in the sample, roughly 93% are singletons; the top ten hold about 3.8%. The sequencing input was PBMCs. The source of these receptors is a woman in her 30s in good health and CMV-seronegative. CDR3s leave out the opening cysteine and the closing phenylalanine or tryptophan. Each record gives: V gene, D gene, J gene, CDR3 protein. A D gene is named only where the DNA matches it firmly.

TRBV6-5,TRBD1,TRBJ1-4,ASGMTGVGEKLF
TRBV27,TRBD1,TRBJ1-1,ASSPRDRVGTEAF
TRBV7-3,.,TRBJ2-2,ASSPISSITSPGYPTGELF
TRBV6-5,TRBD1,TRBJ1-6,ASSKQGALNSPLH
TRBV27,TRBD1,TRBJ1-5,ASSYQGGVGQPQH
TRBV7-9,TRBD1,TRBJ2-7,ASSPTGSSYEQY
TRBV28,.,TRBJ1-6,ASSNDLGVKNH
TRBV9,TRBD2,TRBJ2-4,ASSGGLGIQY
TRBV30,.,TRBJ2-7,AWRDIGYEQY
TRBV7-9,TRBD1,TRBJ1-4,ASSRSGQGATNEKLF
TRBV5-1,TRBD1,TRBJ1-5,ASSLRQGEQPQH
TRBV7-9,.,TRBJ1-1,ASGAMNTEAF
TRBV5-1,TRBD1,TRBJ1-1,ASSPGGTGLTSTEAF
TRBV5-4,TRBD2,TRBJ2-2,ASSFLAGYSTGELF
TRBV4-2,TRBD1,TRBJ1-2,ASSQPETGVLDGYT
TRBV12-5,TRBD2,TRBJ2-1,ASGLKTGTTWNEQF
TRBV28,TRBD1,TRBJ1-5,ASRAGTGINQPQH
TRBV7-2,.,TRBJ2-3,ASSTQPGDTQY
TRBV6-6,TRBD1,TRBJ1-5,ASSPDRSGGPQH
TRBV30,TRBD2,TRBJ2-1,ALAGGYYNEQF
TRBV5-6,.,TRBJ1-6,ASTGQNSPLH
TRBV19,TRBD1,TRBJ1-1,ASTGEHPEAF
TRBV27,.,TRBJ2-3,ASGSLFLTDTQY
TRBV27,TRBD1,TRBJ1-1,ASSLGDRGNTEAF
TRBV6-5,.,TRBJ2-7,ASTQEGAGLYEQY
TRBV6-5,TRBD1,TRBJ2-5,ASRMDRGIRETQY
TRBV25-1,.,TRBJ1-5,ASSGLDRDQPQH
TRBV29-1,.,TRBJ2-4,SVEGTGGAGKNIQY
TRBV10-3,.,TRBJ2-1,AISESTPSLEQF
TRBV2,TRBD1,TRBJ2-5,ASSGDRSQETQY
TRBV27,.,TRBJ1-5,ASSFGGARQPQH
TRBV18,.,TRBJ1-5,ASSPLDSAVQPQH
TRBV5-1,.,TRBJ2-7,ASSLGPGGPYEQY
TRBV13,TRBD2,TRBJ2-4,ANSSTSGGTRNIQY
TRBV5-6,TRBD1,TRBJ2-3,ASSLSRQGRTDTQY
TRBV27,TRBD1,TRBJ1-5,ASRPDRAGNQPQH
TRBV5-1,TRBD2,TRBJ2-3,ASSFGRGGADTQY
TRBV19,.,TRBJ2-5,ASSINVETQY
TRBV6-6,TRBD1,TRBJ2-7,ASSWDSSSYEQY
TRBV27,.,TRBJ1-2,ASSLSGGNYGYT
TRBV27,.,TRBJ2-7,ASSLSSPNRGQY
TRBV9,TRBD2,TRBJ2-1,ASSGGTSLYNEQF
TRBV30,TRBD1,TRBJ1-2,AWSETGGDVDGYT
TRBV5-1,TRBD2,TRBJ2-2,ASSWDSGRTRELF
TRBV27,TRBD2,TRBJ2-2,ASSLGLLNTGELF
TRBV19,.,TRBJ2-7,ASSPGQTYEQY
TRBV27,TRBD1,TRBJ1-4,ASSRTGGEKLF
TRBV5-1,.,TRBJ2-1,ASSLDLARGYNEQF
TRBV7-9,.,TRBJ1-2,ASSSRQEEYGYT